These T cell receptor beta chains were read from a single sample in a study of blood T cells in healthy people across ages. Via MiXCR, TCRdb re-called the 5' RACE reads, giving one row per CDR3 protein. The sample includes around 1,000,000 distinct CDR3 sequences, 20% to 25% of them seen just once. These data also featured in a second study, about T cells of mothers and their children.

Material: blood. The source is a girl aged 2-9 years in good health. The CDR3 runs from the conserved cysteine through the conserved F or W. A D gene is named only where the DNA matches it firmly. Size values are once, few and many counts, or a class for expanded clones, and some rows have none.

abundance,d_gene,v_gene,j_gene,CDR3nt,CDR3aa
few,.,TRBV5-1,TRBJ2-5,TGCGCCAGCAGCTTGGATCAGGCAGGAGGCGGCCAAGAGACCCAGTACTTC,CASSLDQAGGGQETQYF
.,.,TRBV21-1,TRBJ2-4,TGTGCCAGCAGCAAAACAGGTCCCCGAAACTCTAGCCCGGCCAAAAACATTCAGTACTTC,CASSKTGPRNSSPAKNIQYF
.,.,TRBV28,TRBJ1-3,TGTGCCAGCAGTTTACCGCAGTATAGGGACACCATATATTTT,CASSLPQYRDTIYF
few,.,TRBV11-2,TRBJ2-5,TGTGCCAGCAGCCAATACCCGCACGCAGAGACCCAGTACTTC,CASSQYPHAETQYF
few,.,TRBV7-9,TRBJ1-1,TGTGCCAGCAGCACCCCGGGAGCCCCGTCTGAAGCTTTCTTT,CASSTPGAPSEAFF
few,.,TRBV7-3,TRBJ1-5,TGTGCCAGCAGCTCCGGGACAAGCAGCAATCAGCCCCAGCATTTT,CASSSGTSSNQPQHF
many,.,TRBV29-1,TRBJ2-5,TGCAGCGTTTCCAGGGGAGAGACCCAGTACTTC,CSVSRGETQYF
.,.,TRBV4-2,TRBJ2-1,TGTGCCAGCAGGCAGGTAAAGAGCTCCTACAATGAGCAGTTCTTC,CASRQVKSSYNEQFF
.,TRBD1,TRBV20-1,TRBJ2-7,TGCAGTGCCGCGGATGTGGGACAGGGGGCCTACGAGCAGTACTTC,CSAADVGQGAYEQYF
few,.,TRBV10-3,TRBJ1-3,TGTGCCATCAGTGATACAACATCGACCTCTGGAAACACCATATATTTT,CAISDTTSTSGNTIYF
.,TRBD1,TRBV20-1,TRBJ2-7,TGCAGTGCTAGGGGCGGGACAGGGGCGACCTACGAGCAGTACTTC,CSARGGTGATYEQYF
few,.,TRBV29-1,TRBJ1-1,TGCAGCGTTGAAGCGGAGCACACTGAAGCTTTCTTT,CSVEAEHTEAFF
few,TRBD1,TRBV10-3,TRBJ2-7,TGTGCCATCGGTAAACCGGGACAGGGTCTCTACGAGCAGTACTTC,CAIGKPGQGLYEQYF
many,.,TRBV7-2,TRBJ2-2,TGCGCCAGCAGCTTCAGGGTTACCGGGGAGCTGTTTTTT,CASSFRVTGELFF
.,TRBD2,TRBV27,TRBJ2-3,TGTGCCCTGGGACTAGCGGGTACTAGCACAGATACGCAGTATTTT,CALGLAGTSTDTQYF
few,.,TRBV7-6,TRBJ2-7,TGTGCCAGCAGTCATAGCGGTTCCTACGAGCAGTACTTC,CASSHSGSYEQYF
.,TRBD1,TRBV7-2,TRBJ2-7,TGTGCCAGCAGCCCCGAATCGGGACAGGGCTACGAGCAGTACTTC,CASSPESGQGYEQYF
few,.,TRBV9,TRBJ2-7,TGTGCCAGCAGCGTAGGGGAGGTCCACGAGCAGTACTTC,CASSVGEVHEQYF
few,.,TRBV5-1,TRBJ2-6,TGCGCCAGCAGTTCAGAATTTAGCTCTGGGGCCAACGTCCTGACTTTC,CASSSEFSSGANVLTF
few,.,TRBV29-1,TRBJ1-1,TGCAGCGTTACTCGTGGGCAGGGCAGAACTGAAGCTTTCTTT,CSVTRGQGRTEAFF
.,TRBD1,TRBV10-3,TRBJ2-1,TGTGCCATCAGTTTCGACAGGGGTGCGGACAATGAGCAGTTCTTC,CAISFDRGADNEQFF
.,.,TRBV5-8,TRBJ1-2,TGTGCCAGCAGCGATAACAGGGCCCACCGGGCTAACTATGGCTACACCTTC,CASSDNRAHRANYGYTF
few,.,TRBV7-2,TRBJ1-2,TGTGCCAGCAGTTTGGCTACAGCTAACTATGGCTACACCTTC,CASSLATANYGYTF
few,.,TRBV7-2,TRBJ1-1,TGTGCCAGCAGCTTAGTACCCCCTCGGAAATTCACTGAAGCTTTCTTT,CASSLVPPRKFTEAFF
.,.,TRBV29-1,TRBJ2-5,TGCAGCGTTTCCCCTCTCCTCAGGGGAGAAGAGACCCAGTACTTC,CSVSPLLRGEETQYF
few,.,TRBV24-1,TRBJ2-5,TGTGCCACCAGTGATTTTGAACAGCTACAAGAGACCCAGTACTTC,CATSDFEQLQETQYF
.,.,TRBV7-9,TRBJ2-3,TGTGCCAGCAGCTTCTCTCCCGGGACGAGTGCAGATACGCAGTATTTT,CASSFSPGTSADTQYF
.,.,TRBV20-1,TRBJ2-7,TGCAGTGCTAGAGATTCGGGCAGGGACCCCTACGAGCAGTACTTC,CSARDSGRDPYEQYF
.,.,TRBV28,TRBJ1-6,TGTGCCAGCACGGTCGAGGGGTATAATTCACCCCTCCACTTT,CASTVEGYNSPLHF
.,.,TRBV12-3/TRBV12-4,TRBJ2-7,TGTGCCAGCAAGGGGAGCCGCGGTTCTTTGGGAGAGCAGTACTTC,CASKGSRGSLGEQYF
few,TRBD2,TRBV7-2,TRBJ2-1,TGTGCCAGCAGCAAAAGAGCGGGGGGCGTCTACAATGAGCAGTTCTTC,CASSKRAGGVYNEQFF
few,.,TRBV28,TRBJ1-2,TGTGCCAGCAGTTTATGGGGGGGCGCCAACTATGGCTACACCTTC,CASSLWGGANYGYTF
few,.,TRBV14,TRBJ1-1,TGTGCCAGCAGCCAATCTTTGACGGCGTCAGCTTTCTTT,CASSQSLTASAFF
.,.,TRBV9,TRBJ2-3,TGTGCCAGCGGGGGAGACTTAGCTCGCACAGATACGCAGTATTTT,CASGGDLARTDTQYF
.,.,TRBV4-3,TRBJ1-4,TGCGCCAGCAGCCAAGATTGGGAACAGGGAGGTGAAAAACTGTTTTTT,CASSQDWEQGGEKLFF
.,.,TRBV9,TRBJ1-2,TGTGCCAGCAGGTCAGGGAGCAATAACTATGGCTACACCTTC,CASRSGSNNYGYTF
.,.,TRBV11-2,TRBJ2-5,TGTGCCAGCAGCTTAGGACCAGTTTGGCAGACCCAGTACTTC,CASSLGPVWQTQYF
.,.,TRBV25-1,TRBJ2-3,TGTGCCAGCAGTGAATCCAGACAGAAGCAGACCACAGATACGCAGTATTTT,CASSESRQKQTTDTQYF
.,.,TRBV21-1,TRBJ1-1,TGTGCCAGCAGCAGCCGGACAGGGAGCACTGAAGCTTTCTTT,CASSSRTGSTEAFF
.,.,TRBV29-1,TRBJ1-1,TGCAGCGTTCCCGACGGTTTAGAAGCTTTCTTT,CSVPDGLEAFF
.,.,TRBV7-9,TRBJ1-2,TGTGCCAGCAGCTTAGGTTCCGAACGTACACTCGGTAACTATGGCTACACCTTC,CASSLGSERTLGNYGYTF
few,TRBD1,TRBV11-2,TRBJ2-1,TGTGCCAGCAGGTCAGGGGGCGAGTGGGATGAGCAGTTCTTC,CASRSGGEWDEQFF
few,TRBD2,TRBV6-6,TRBJ2-7,TGTGCCTCAGGACCCCGGGACTATACCTACGAGCAGTACTTC,CASGPRDYTYEQYF
few,TRBD1,TRBV14,TRBJ2-1,TGTGCCAGCAGCCAGACCCCTGGTGGACAGGGGTTTTACAATGAGCAGTTCTTC,CASSQTPGGQGFYNEQFF
.,TRBD2,TRBV5-6,TRBJ2-1,TGTGCCAGCAGCTACGGTTCGGGCGGGGGGTACAATGAGCAGTTCTTC,CASSYGSGGGYNEQFF
.,.,TRBV24-1,TRBJ2-6,TGTGCCACCACTACCCCTGGGGCCAACGTCCTGACTTTC,CATTTPGANVLTF
.,TRBD1,TRBV5-1,TRBJ2-1,TGCGCCAGCAGCCTCGACCCGGGACAGAACTACAATGAGCAGTTCTTC,CASSLDPGQNYNEQFF
few,TRBD2,TRBV9,TRBJ2-5,TGTGCCAGCAGCGTAGCAGGTAGCGGGCTAGGGGAGACCCAGTACTTC,CASSVAGSGLGETQYF
.,.,TRBV28,TRBJ2-5,TGTGCCAGCAGTCGTGGACAGTTTCAAGAGACCCAGTACTTC,CASSRGQFQETQYF
.,.,TRBV4-1,TRBJ1-2,TGCGCCAGCAGCCAGGAGGGCAGGGTGCATGGCTACACCTTC,CASSQEGRVHGYTF
few,.,TRBV4-1,TRBJ2-5,TGCGCCAGCAGCCAAGAAGGAAGCGCAGAGACCCAGTACTTC,CASSQEGSAETQYF
.,TRBD1,TRBV6-5,TRBJ2-5,TGTGCCAGCAGTTTACTATTGGACAGGGGATTTCAGACCCAGTACTTC,CASSLLLDRGFQTQYF
few,.,TRBV5-1,TRBJ2-1,TGCGCCAGCAATATTGCCCCCGGCACCTACAATGAGCAGTTCTTC,CASNIAPGTYNEQFF
few,.,TRBV3-1,TRBJ2-1,TGTGCCAGCAGCCAATCGGGCGGTTGGACAGACTTAAGAGGAACACTTAGAGATGAGCAGTTCTTC,CASSQSGGWTDLRGTLRDEQFF
.,TRBD1,TRBV5-6,TRBJ2-7,TGTGCCAGCAGCTACGTCGGGACAGGGCAACAGTACTTC,CASSYVGTGQQYF